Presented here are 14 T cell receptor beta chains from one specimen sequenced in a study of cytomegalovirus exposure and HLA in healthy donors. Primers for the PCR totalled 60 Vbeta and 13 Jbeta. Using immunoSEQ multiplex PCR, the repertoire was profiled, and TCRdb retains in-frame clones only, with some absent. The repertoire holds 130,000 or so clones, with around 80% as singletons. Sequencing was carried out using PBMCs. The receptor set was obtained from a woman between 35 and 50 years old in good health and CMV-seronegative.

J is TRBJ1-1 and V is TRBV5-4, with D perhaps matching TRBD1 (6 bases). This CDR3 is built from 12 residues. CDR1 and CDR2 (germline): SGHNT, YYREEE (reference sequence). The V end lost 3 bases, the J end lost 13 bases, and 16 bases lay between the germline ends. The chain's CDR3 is CASSWPTGQVFF. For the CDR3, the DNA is TGTGCCAGCAGCTGGCCCACAGGGCAGGTTTTCTTT.

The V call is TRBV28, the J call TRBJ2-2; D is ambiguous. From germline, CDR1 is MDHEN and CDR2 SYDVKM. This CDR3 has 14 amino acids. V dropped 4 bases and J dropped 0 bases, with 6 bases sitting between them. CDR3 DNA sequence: TGTGCCAGCAGTTCCCCTGCGAACACCGGGGAGCTGTTTTTT. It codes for CASSSPANTGELFF.

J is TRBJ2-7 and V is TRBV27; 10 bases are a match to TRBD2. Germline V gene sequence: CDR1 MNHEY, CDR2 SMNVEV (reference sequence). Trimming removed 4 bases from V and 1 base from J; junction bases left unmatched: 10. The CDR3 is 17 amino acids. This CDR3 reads CASSYRLAGVRSYEQYF. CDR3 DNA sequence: TGTGCCAGCAGTTACCGTCTAGCGGGAGTCAGATCCTACGAGCAGTACTTC.

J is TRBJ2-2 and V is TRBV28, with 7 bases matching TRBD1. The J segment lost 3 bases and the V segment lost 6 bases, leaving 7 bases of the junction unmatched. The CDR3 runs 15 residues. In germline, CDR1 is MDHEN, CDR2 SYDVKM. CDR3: CASRPLTGDTGELFF. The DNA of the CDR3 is TGTGCCAGCAGGCCTCTTACAGGGGACACCGGGGAGCTGTTTTTT.

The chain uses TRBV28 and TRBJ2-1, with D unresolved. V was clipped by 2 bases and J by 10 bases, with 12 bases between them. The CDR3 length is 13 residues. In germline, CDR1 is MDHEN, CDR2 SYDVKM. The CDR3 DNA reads TGTGCCAGCAGTTTAGTGGCGGATCAAGAGCAGTTCTTC. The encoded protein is CASSLVADQEQFF.

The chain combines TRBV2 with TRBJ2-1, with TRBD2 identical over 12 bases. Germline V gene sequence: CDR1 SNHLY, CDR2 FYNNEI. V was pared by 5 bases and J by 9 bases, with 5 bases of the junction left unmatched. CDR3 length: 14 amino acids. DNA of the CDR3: TGTGCCAGCAGTTCCCTAGCGGGAGGGACTGAGCAGTTCTTC. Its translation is CASSSLAGGTEQFF.

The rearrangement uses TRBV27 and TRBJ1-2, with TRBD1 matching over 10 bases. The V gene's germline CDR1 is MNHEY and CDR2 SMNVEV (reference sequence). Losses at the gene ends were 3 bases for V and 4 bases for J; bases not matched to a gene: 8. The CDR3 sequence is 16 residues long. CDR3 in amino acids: CASSFITGTGAYGYTF. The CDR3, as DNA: TGTGCCAGCAGTTTTATTACCGGGACAGGGGCCTATGGCTACACCTTC.

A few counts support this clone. In DNA, the CDR3 is TGTGCCAGCAGTCGGGTGGACACCTACACCGGGGAGCTGTTTTTT. It codes for CASSRVDTYTGELFF. This chain links TRBV14 with TRBJ2-2; a possible D gene is TRBD1 (5 bases). CDR3 size: 15 residues. Germline V gene sequence: CDR1 SGHDN, CDR2 FVKESK. V lost 6 bases and J 3 bases, leaving 14 bases between the germline ends.

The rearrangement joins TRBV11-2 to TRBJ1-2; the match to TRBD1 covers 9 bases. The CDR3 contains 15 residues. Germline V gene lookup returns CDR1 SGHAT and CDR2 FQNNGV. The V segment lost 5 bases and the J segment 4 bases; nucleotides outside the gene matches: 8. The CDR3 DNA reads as TGTGCCAGCAGCAAGGGACAGGGAAAGGTCTATGGCTACACCTTC. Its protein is CASSKGQGKVYGYTF.

CDR3 nucleotides: TGTGCCAGTACCACCCGTCAGGGGTCTGGGGCCAACGTCCTGACTTTC. Translation: CASTTRQGSGANVLTF. This chain uses TRBV19 with TRBJ2-6; D is possibly TRBD1 (6 bases). This CDR3 is 16 amino acids long. V gave up 7 bases and J gave up 1 base, with 14 bases separating them. Germline CDR1 and CDR2: LNHDA and SQIVND (reference sequence).

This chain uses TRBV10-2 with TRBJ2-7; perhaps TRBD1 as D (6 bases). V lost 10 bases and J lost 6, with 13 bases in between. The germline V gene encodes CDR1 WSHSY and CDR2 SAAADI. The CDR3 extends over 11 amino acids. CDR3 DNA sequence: TGCGCCACAGGGGTAGCTAGCGAGCAGTACTTC. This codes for CATGVASEQYF.

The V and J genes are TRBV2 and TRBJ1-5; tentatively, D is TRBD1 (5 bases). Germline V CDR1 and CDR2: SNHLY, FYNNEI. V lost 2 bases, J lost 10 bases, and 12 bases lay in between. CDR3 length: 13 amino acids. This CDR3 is CASSEQGFVPQHF. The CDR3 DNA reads TGTGCCAGCAGTGAACAGGGTTTTGTACCCCAGCATTTT.

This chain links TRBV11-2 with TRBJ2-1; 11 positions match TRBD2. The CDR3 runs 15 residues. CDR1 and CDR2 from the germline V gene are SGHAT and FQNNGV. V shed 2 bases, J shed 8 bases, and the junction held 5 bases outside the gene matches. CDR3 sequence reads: CASSLTTSGSDEQFF. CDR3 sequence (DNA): TGTGCCAGCAGCTTAACCACTAGCGGGAGTGATGAGCAGTTCTTC. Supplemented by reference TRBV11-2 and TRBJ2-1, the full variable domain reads EAGVAQSPRYKIIEKRQSVAFWCNPISGHATLYWYQQILGQGPKLLIQFQNNGVVDDSQLPKDRFSAERLKGVDSTLKIQPAKLEDSAVYLCASSLTTSGSDEQFFGPGTRLTVL.

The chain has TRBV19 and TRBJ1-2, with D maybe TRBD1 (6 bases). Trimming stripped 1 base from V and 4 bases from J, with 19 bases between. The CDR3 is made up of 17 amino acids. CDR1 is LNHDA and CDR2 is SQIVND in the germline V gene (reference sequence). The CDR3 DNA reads TGTGCCAGTAGTATAGGGCGGGCAGGGGATCTCCGCTATGGCTACACCTTC. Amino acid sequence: CASSIGRAGDLRYGYTF.